A selection of T cell receptor beta chains follows, all from one sample in a study of radiotherapy plus CTLA-4 blockade in lung cancer. Produced via immunoSEQ multiplex PCR; TCRdb's table is partial and in-frame only. In the table there are about 51,000 clones, around 79% of which are singletons. This material consisted of peripheral blood, taken from a patient treated with radiotherapy plus ipilimumab. These receptors were taken from a human donor with non-small cell lung cancer who had a complete response to radiotherapy plus ipilimumab. The CDR3 runs from the conserved cysteine through the conserved F or W. Fields, in order: V gene, CDR3 length, clone size, J gene, D gene, CDR3 DNA, CDR3 protein. The D gene is left open where the match is weak. Where a row states a size, it is once, few, many or the class of an expanded clone; other rows omit it.

>TRBV6-1|15|-|TRBJ1-3|-
TGTGCCAGCAGACTTAGGGGGACACCTGGAAACACCATATATTTT
CASRLRGTPGNTIYF
>TRBV6-5|16|-|TRBJ2-7|-
TGTGCCAGCAGTTCCCCTCGACTGAAGGTGAACTACGAGCAGTACTTC
CASSSPRLKVNYEQYF
>TRBV19|13|many|TRBJ2-7|-
TGTGCCAGTAGTGTACTAGGTAGCTACGAGCAGTACTTC
CASSVLGSYEQYF
>TRBV6-4|15|-|TRBJ1-1|-
TGTGCCAGCAGGGCAGAGGGTAGGATGAACACTGAAGCTTTCTTT
CASRAEGRMNTEAFF
>TRBV10-1|13|-|TRBJ2-3|-
TGCGCCAGCAGTGAGGTTGCGGGGGATACGCAGTATTTT
CASSEVAGDTQYF
>TRBV5-6|14|-|TRBJ1-2|-
TGTGCCAGCAGCTTCACAGGGCCGAACTATGGCTACACCTTC
CASSFTGPNYGYTF
>TRBV4-3|14|once|TRBJ2-7|-
TGCGCCAGCAGCCAAGACAGGGGCGTCTACGAGCAGTACTTC
CASSQDRGVYEQYF
>TRBV2|14|-|TRBJ2-7|TRBD1
TGTGCCAGCAGTGAGGGACAGCCGGCCTACGAGCAGTACTTC
CASSEGQPAYEQYF
>TRBV27|14|once|TRBJ2-1|-
TGTGCCAGCAGAGACCGGGGTGGGTCCTCGGTTTGGTTCTTC
CASRDRGGSSVWFF
>TRBV5-4|13|-|TRBJ1-5|-
TGTGCCAGCAGCTGGGGGGTGGATCAGCCCCAGCATTTT
CASSWGVDQPQHF
>TRBV6-5|15|-|TRBJ1-2|TRBD1
TGTGCCAGCAGCCGAACAGGGGGGATAAACTATGGCTACACCTTC
CASSRTGGINYGYTF
>TRBV11-3|15|-|TRBJ1-4|TRBD1
TGTGCCAGCAGTTCACAGGGGAACACTAATGAAAAACTGTTTTTT
CASSSQGNTNEKLFF
>TRBV30|15|once|TRBJ1-5|-
TGTGCCTGGAACGGTAAAACCCAAGGCAATCAGCCCCAGCATTTT
CAWNGKTQGNQPQHF
>TRBV7-2|16|once|TRBJ2-5|-
TGTGCCAGCAGCTTAGGGTCAACAGGGAGAGGAGAGACCCAGTACTTC
CASSLGSTGRGETQYF
>TRBV19|15|-|TRBJ1-2|TRBD1
TGTGCCAGTAGTATTACCGGGACAGGGACCTATGGCTACACCTTC
CASSITGTGTYGYTF
>TRBV7-8|17|-|TRBJ2-3|-
TGTGCCAGCAGCTCCCGCCAAAGGGGCTCTAGCACAGATACGCAGTATTTT
CASSSRQRGSSTDTQYF
>TRBV7-9|16|-|TRBJ1-5|TRBD1
TGTGCCAGCAGCTTAGATGGGTCAGGGGGTGGTCAGCCCCAGCATTTT
CASSLDGSGGGQPQHF